Below are 5 T cell receptor beta chains sequenced from a single sample in a study of identifying expanded T cells in peripheral blood. Assay used: immunoSEQ multiplex PCR; TCRdb lists only in-frame clones, some missing. Of about 97,000 clones listed, around 90% are singletons. Material for sequencing was blood. The origin of the receptors is a person between 18 and 69 years old in good health.

This chain joins TRBV5-6 and TRBJ2-1, with D unresolved. V lost 1 base and J 5 bases, leaving 4 bases between the germline ends. Germline loops: CDR1 SGHDT, CDR2 YYEEEE. The CDR3 contains 12 residues. CDR3 region: CASSLWNNEQFF. In DNA form, the CDR3 reads TGTGCCAGCAGCTTGTGGAACAATGAGCAGTTCTTC.

This chain connects TRBV2 to TRBJ1-2, with a possible D match to TRBD1 (6 bases). The CDR3 length is 13 residues. Between the trimmed V and J ends, which lost 5 bases and 6 bases, there was a span of 13 bases. The germline V gene encodes CDR1 SNHLY and CDR2 FYNNEI. CDR3 loop: CASSSSRTDGYTF. CDR3 bases: TGTGCCAGCAGTAGTAGCCGGACAGATGGCTACACCTTC.

This clone has only one observation. The V gene is TRBV6-5, the J gene TRBJ2-5; tentative D call: TRBD2 (5 bases). V gave up 2 bases and J gave up 4 bases, with 17 bases separating them. The V gene's germline CDR1 is MNHEY and CDR2 SVGAGI. This CDR3 comprises 16 residues. The CDR3, as DNA: TGTGCCAGCAGTTACGGCCGGTTCCCCGGAGGAGAGACCCAGTACTTC. Protein product: CASSYGRFPGGETQYF.

The rearrangement uses TRBV29-1 and TRBJ2-5, with D maybe TRBD2 (5 bases). CDR1 and CDR2 (germline): SQVTM, ANQGSEA. The CDR3 consists of 13 residues. Between the trimmed V and J ends, which lost 3 bases and 0 bases, there was a span of 8 bases. CDR3 loop: CSVDTSYQETQYF. In DNA form, the CDR3 reads TGCAGCGTTGATACTAGTTACCAAGAGACCCAGTACTTC.

The chain recombines TRBV29-1 with TRBJ2-3; D not resolved. The CDR3 extends over 13 amino acids. Trimming cost V 7 bases and J 2 bases, with 13 bases left between them. The V gene's germline CDR1 is SQVTM and CDR2 ANQGSEA. The CDR3 is CSANSRLTDTQYF. Written as DNA, the CDR3 is TGCAGCGCTAATTCCAGGCTCACAGATACGCAGTATTTT.